This T cell receptor beta chain was documented in a study of blood T cell repertoires in COVID-19. Across the whole study: Both acute and convalescent COVID-19 samples were obtained from the United States, Italy and Spain. T cells, B-cell-depleted T cells, or PBMCs supplied cDNA or gDNA.

Original processing methods: Quantification of nucleated cells was approximated via reference gene primer amplification. Clones were sequenced by immunoSEQ multiplex PCR, and TCRdb holds only the in-frame ones, with some missing. V and J calls and clone size follow that table, whereas D and trimming were derived from the DNA. This repertoire shows around 220,000 clones, 65% to 85% found once; its top ten account for around 9.3%. This clone was detected a few times. The sequenced sample was peripheral blood. The TCR was taken from a woman of 80 years or more with acute or convalescent COVID-19.

DNA of the CDR3: TGTGCCAGCAGTCCCATTGGGCAATCCTACGAGCAGTACTTC. Amino acid sequence: CASSPIGQSYEQYF. This chain joins TRBV7-2 and TRBJ2-7; unclear D gene. The CDR3 consists of 14 residues. Trimming removed 6 bases from V and 1 base from J, with 13 bases in between. Germline CDR1 is SGHTA and CDR2 is FQGNSA.